There are many counts of the clone carrying this TCR beta chain. Antigen: not known. This CDR3 is 17 amino acids long. Trimming left V 2 bases short and J 6 bases short, with 19 bases between. This record belongs to a study of CD8 T cells in ankylosing spondylitis. Broader study findings: Before this, some motif variants had been reported in reactive arthritis synovial fluid and blood. Blood from ankylosing spondylitis patients appeared to carry a characteristic roughly eight-variant TCR beta motif.

MiXCR was run by TCRdb on the 5' RACE reads, yielding one entry per CDR3 protein. This table holds about 150,000 distinct CDR3 sequences, approximately 10% found once. The receptor's source is a female donor with ankylosing spondylitis or in good health (not recorded which). Sequencing input: blood, either unsorted or a sorted T cell fraction (not recorded which). The genes are TRBV12-3 or TRBV12-4 and TRBJ2-2, with D perhaps TRBD2 (6 bases). CDR3 bases: TGTGCCAGCAGTTTACATCTCGGGGGTCGGAGCGCCGGGGAGCTGTTTTTT. It yields the protein CASSLHLGGRSAGELFF.